In this sample, the clone carrying this T cell receptor beta chain turned up a few times. Using its own MiXCR run on the 5' RACE reads, TCRdb lists one record per CDR3 protein. The sample shows some 560,000 distinct CDR3 sequences, about 19% of them seen only once. CDR3 length: 18 residues. Germline V lookup: CDR1 SGHAT, CDR2 FQDESV (reference sequence). V was pared by 6 bases and J by 0 bases, with 21 bases between. These data originate in a study of T cells after yellow fever vaccination. V usage is TRBV11-1 and J usage is TRBJ1-3; unclear D gene. The receptor was derived from a man aged 25-45 years who received the YFV17D yellow fever vaccine. The material was PBMCs, obtained 15 days after the yellow fever booster vaccination. CDR3 sequence (DNA): TGTGCCAGCAGGGGGTCGTTATCAGGAACCAGCTCTGGAAACACCATATATTTT. Protein: CASRGSLSGTSSGNTIYF.